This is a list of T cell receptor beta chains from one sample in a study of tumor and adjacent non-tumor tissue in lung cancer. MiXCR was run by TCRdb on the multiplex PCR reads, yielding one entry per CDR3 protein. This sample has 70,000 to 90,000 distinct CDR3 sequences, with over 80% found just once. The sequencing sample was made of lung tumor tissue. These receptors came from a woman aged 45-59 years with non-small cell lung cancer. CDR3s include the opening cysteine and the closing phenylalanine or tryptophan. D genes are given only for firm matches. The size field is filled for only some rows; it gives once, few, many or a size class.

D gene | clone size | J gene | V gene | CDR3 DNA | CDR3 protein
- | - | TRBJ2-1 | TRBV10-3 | TGTGCCACCTCATTCGGGACCACCTACAATGAGCAGTTCTTC | CATSFGTTYNEQFF
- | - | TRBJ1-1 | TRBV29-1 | TGTAGCGTTGGTACGGGGGACACGAACACTGAAGCTTTCTTT | CSVGTGDTNTEAFF
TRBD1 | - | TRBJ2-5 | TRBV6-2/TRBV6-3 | TGTGCCAGGGGGTGGACAGGGCAGGCCCAGTACTTC | CARGWTGQAQYF
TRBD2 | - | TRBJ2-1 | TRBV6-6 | TGTGGCGGCAGTTACGCTAGCGGAAGTGACAATGAGCAGTTCTTC | CGGSYASGSDNEQFF
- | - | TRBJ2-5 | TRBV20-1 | TGCAGTGCTAGGGGACATGTGAGGTCCCAACCAAAGCTCCAAGAGGCCCAGTACTTC | CSARGHVRSQPKLQEAQYF
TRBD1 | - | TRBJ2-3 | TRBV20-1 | TGCAATGGACAGGGGGGCATAGATACGCAGTATTTT | CNGQGGIDTQYF
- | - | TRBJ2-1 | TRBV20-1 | TGCAGTGCTAGCTTCGGTGGAGGCTGCAATGAGCAATTATTC | CSASFGGGCNEQLF
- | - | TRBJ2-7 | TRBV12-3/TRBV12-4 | TGTGCCAACAATGCAGGGAATCAGGGCGAACAGTACTTC | CANNAGNQGEQYF
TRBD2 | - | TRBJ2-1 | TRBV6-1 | TGTGCCAGCGTGGGAGCGGGAAGGCCAGTGAGCGAGCAGTTCTTC | CASVGAGRPVSEQFF
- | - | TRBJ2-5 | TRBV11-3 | TGTGCCAGCAGCAAACCAGGGGGGGATACCCAGTACTTC | CASSKPGGDTQYF
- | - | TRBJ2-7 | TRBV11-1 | TGTGCCAGCAGCCATCGGCACAGCTCCTACGAGCAGTACTTC | CASSHRHSSYEQYF
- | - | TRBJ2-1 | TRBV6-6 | TGTGCCAGTAGTCACGGGGGCCCTAGGGATGAGCAGTTCTTC | CASSHGGPRDEQFF
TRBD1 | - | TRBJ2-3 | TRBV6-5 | TGTGCCAGCAGTAGGACAGGAAGGAACACAGATACGCAGTATTTT | CASSRTGRNTDTQYF
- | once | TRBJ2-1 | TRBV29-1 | TGCAGCGTTGACGTTGTCGGGGGATTAAACTCCAATGAGCAGTTCTTC | CSVDVVGGLNSNEQFF
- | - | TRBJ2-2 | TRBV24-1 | TGTGCCACCAGTGAGTTGCAGGGGTCTCACCCCGGGGAGATGTTTTTT | CATSELQGSHPGEMFF
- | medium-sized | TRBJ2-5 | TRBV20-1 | TGCAGTGCTAGAGATGATCAGGGGATAATGGAGACCCAGTACTTC | CSARDDQGIMETQYF